This is a list of T cell receptor beta chains from one sample in a study of blood T cell repertoires in COVID-19. TCRdb keeps only in-frame clones here, not all; method: immunoSEQ multiplex PCR. This sample has hundreds of thousands of clones, with approximately 87% found just once. The specimen sequenced was PBMCs or T cells enriched from blood (not recorded which). Receptor source: a man aged 40-50 years in a cohort exposed to, infected with or recovered from COVID-19 (not recorded which). CDR3s include the opening cysteine and the closing phenylalanine or tryptophan. A D gene is named only where the DNA matches it firmly. Clone size is shown for a subset of rows, as once, few, many or a class of expanded clone.

clone_size	d_call	v_call	j_call	cdr3_nt	cdr3_aa
-	-	TRBV6-4	TRBJ2-3	TGTGCCAGCAGCCATCAGAGGACAGATACGCAGTATTTT	CASSHQRTDTQYF
once	TRBD1	TRBV4-1	TRBJ1-4	TGCGCCAGCAGCCAGACAGGGGGCAATGAAAAACTGTTTTTT	CASSQTGGNEKLFF
once	-	TRBV5-4	TRBJ2-1	TGTGCCAGCAGCTTCCCAAGTACAGGGTCCTACAATGAGCAGTTCTTC	CASSFPSTGSYNEQFF
-	-	TRBV30	TRBJ1-2	TGTGCCTGGAGTGTTAATTCAGGCGGCTACACCTTC	CAWSVNSGGYTF
-	-	TRBV19	TRBJ1-2	TGTGCCAGTACCCTGGAAAGCGCGGGGTCCTATGGCTACACCTTC	CASTLESAGSYGYTF
-	-	TRBV28	TRBJ1-6	TGTGCCAGCAGTCTGCTTACGGTGGGGGCTTCCTATAATTCACCCCTCCACTTT	CASSLLTVGASYNSPLHF
-	-	TRBV2	TRBJ1-4	TGTGCCAGCAGTGATACGGGGGGCGCGAACCGAGGGAAACTGTTTTTT	CASSDTGGANRGKLFF
once	TRBD1	TRBV10-2	TRBJ1-2	TGCGCCAGCAGTGAGTCGAGACAGGGGCTTGGCTACACCTTC	CASSESRQGLGYTF
-	TRBD2	TRBV14	TRBJ2-7	TGTGCCAGCGGAGCGGGAGGCTACGAGCAGTACTTC	CASGAGGYEQYF
few	TRBD2	TRBV24-1	TRBJ2-3	TGTGCCACCAGTGGGAGACTAGCGGGAATGGATACAGATACGCAGTATTTT	CATSGRLAGMDTDTQYF
-	-	TRBV30	TRBJ2-2	TGTGCCTGGAGTGTACTCACCGGGGAGCTGTTTTTT	CAWSVLTGELFF
many	-	TRBV2	TRBJ1-1	TGTGCCAGCAGTGAGTGGCAGGGGAACACTGAAGCTTTCTTT	CASSEWQGNTEAFF